Described below is a single T cell receptor beta chain sequence and its context. Trimming shortened V by 0 bases and J by 5 bases, and 16 bases separated the two germline ends. The CDR3 length is 16 residues. Per germline, CDR1 MNHGY and CDR2 SVAAGI. How the authors handled the data: Quantification of nucleated cells was approximated via reference gene primer amplification. Produced via immunoSEQ multiplex PCR; TCRdb's table is partial and in-frame only. That table furnishes V, J and clone size, whereas the DNA furnished D and trimming. In the table there are under 100,000 clones, around 87% of which are singletons. The data derive from a study of blood T cell repertoires in COVID-19. About the study: The samples span acute and convalescent COVID-19 from the United States, Italy and Spain. In each case, the material was cDNA or gDNA derived from T cells, B-cell-depleted T cells, or PBMCs.

J is TRBJ1-1 and V is TRBV6-9, with a possible D match to TRBD1 (5 bases). This clonotype was obtained from a human donor in a cohort sampled during active COVID-19. The source material was peripheral blood. CDR3 region: CASSYSSGARSTEAFF. CDR3 DNA: TGTGCCAGCAGTTATTCTTCTGGGGCGAGGTCGACTGAAGCTTTCTTT.